The 26 T cell receptor beta chains below were found in one sample sequenced in a study of cytomegalovirus exposure and HLA in healthy donors. In the PCR, 60 Vbeta and 13 Jbeta primers were used. The assay was immunoSEQ multiplex PCR, and TCRdb's table has in-frame clones only and misses some. The sample has about 200,000 clones; around 80% are singletons. Sample: PBMCs. Receptor source: a woman aged 30 to 39 in good health and CMV-seropositive.

The chain couples TRBV4-3 to TRBJ2-7; D is possibly TRBD2 (5 bases). V was pared by 2 bases and J by 2 bases, with 10 bases between. From germline, CDR1 is LGHNA and CDR2 YSLEER. The CDR3 is 14 residues long. The CDR3 DNA sequence: TGCGCCAGCAGCCAAAATCTCGGGGCCTACGAGCAGTACTTC. The encoded protein is CASSQNLGAYEQYF.

This clone was detected only a few times. The chain couples TRBV4-1 to TRBJ1-1; TRBD1 aligns across 9 bases. Germline CDR1 MGHRA, CDR2 YSYEKL. The junction had 9 bases not matched to a gene; V was cut back by 2 bases and J by 5 bases. The CDR3 length is 16 residues. This chain's CDR3 is CASSQWDRVVRTEAFF. As DNA, the CDR3 is TGCGCCAGCAGCCAATGGGACAGGGTGGTACGGACTGAAGCTTTCTTT.

This chain joins TRBV7-2 and TRBJ2-7; 8 nucleotides agree with TRBD2. The CDR3 extends over 16 amino acids. J was trimmed by 3 bases and V by 2 bases; bases with no gene match: 9. Germline CDR1 SGHTA, CDR2 FQGNSA. CDR3: CASSLLGGTRGYEQYF. The CDR3 DNA reads TGTGCCAGCAGCTTATTGGGGGGGACTAGAGGCTACGAGCAGTACTTC.

V and J are TRBV6-5 and TRBJ2-5, with D possibly TRBD2 on 6 matching bases. There are 15 residues in the CDR3. V was shortened by 5 bases and J by 4 bases, with 17 bases between the two germline ends. CDR1 MNHEY and CDR2 SVGAGI come from the germline V gene. The CDR3 DNA sequence: TGTGCCAGCAGTCTCGGAGGGTTTAGGCGAGAGACCCAGTACTTC. Protein product: CASSLGGFRRETQYF.

The chain recombines TRBV27 with TRBJ1-6; possibly TRBD1 for D (6 bases). Germline CDR1 and CDR2: MNHEY and SMNVEV (reference sequence). This CDR3 spans 13 amino acids. Between the trimmed V and J ends, which lost 2 bases and 10 bases, there was a span of 9 bases. The CDR3 spells CASSLEGESPLHF. CDR3 coding DNA: TGTGCCAGCAGTTTAGAGGGGGAGTCACCCCTCCACTTT.

V gene TRBV2 combines with J gene TRBJ2-2, with unresolved D. The CDR3 is 12 amino acids. From germline, CDR1 is SNHLY and CDR2 FYNNEI. With 6 bases removed from V and 6 bases from J, the gap between germline ends came to 8 bases. The CDR3 is CASSLLSGELFF. CDR3 in DNA: TGTGCCAGCAGCCTCTTATCCGGGGAGCTGTTTTTT.

This chain links TRBV9 with TRBJ2-5, with 9 bases fitting TRBD2. Germline CDR1 SGDLS, CDR2 YYNGEE. V lost 4 bases and J lost 2; bases outside the gene matches: 9. The CDR3 is 16 amino acids. DNA for the CDR3: TGTGCCAGCAGCTCCTTAGCGGGAGAAAATCAAGAGACCCAGTACTTC. Translated: CASSSLAGENQETQYF.

This clone came up once. The chain employs TRBV5-1 and TRBJ2-5, with D possibly being TRBD1 (6 bases). The CDR3 runs to 15 residues. Trimming removed 3 bases from V and 5 bases from J, with 17 bases in between. Germline V gene lookup returns CDR1 SGHRS and CDR2 YFSETQ. The CDR3: CASSSQLSRGETQYF. In nucleotides, the CDR3 is TGCGCCAGCAGCTCCCAGCTGTCCAGGGGTGAGACCCAGTACTTC.

The chain recombines TRBV2 with TRBJ2-6, with D possibly matching TRBD1 (5 bases). V was cut by 8 bases and J by 0 bases, with 20 bases left in between. The CDR3 sequence is 18 residues long. Per the germline V gene, CDR1 is SNHLY and CDR2 is FYNNEI. The CDR3 loop reads CASRQGSSILSGANVLTF. The DNA of the CDR3 is TGTGCCAGCCGGCAGGGATCTTCCATTCTCTCTGGGGCCAACGTCCTGACTTTC. Full variable domain (rest looked up from reference TRBV2 and TRBJ2-6): EPEVTQTPSHQVTQMGQEVILRCVPISNHLYFYWYRQILGQKVEFLVSFYNNEISEKSEIFDDQFSVERPDGSNFTLKIRSTKLEDSAMYFCASRQGSSILSGANVLTFGAGSRLTVL.

This clone was found a few times. J is TRBJ2-7 and V is TRBV7-9; D perhaps matches TRBD2 (6 bases). Trimming stripped 3 bases from V and 7 bases from J, with 13 bases between. Germline CDR1 reads SEHNR; CDR2 reads FQNEAQ (reference sequence). The length of the CDR3 is 13 residues. CDR3 amino acids: CASSFPSREEQYF. CDR3 bases: TGTGCCAGCAGCTTTCCGTCTCGGGAGGAGCAGTACTTC.

V and J are TRBV30 and TRBJ1-3; D ambiguous. CDR1 and CDR2 from the germline V gene are GTSNPN and SVGIG (reference sequence). This CDR3 contains 12 residues. V dropped 3 bases and J dropped 1 base, with 4 bases sitting between them. Written as DNA, the CDR3 is TGTGCCTGGAGCCTGTCTGGAAACACCATATATTTT. Protein sequence: CAWSLSGNTIYF. The whole variable domain, remainder taken from reference TRBV30 and TRBJ1-3, is SQTIHQWPATLVQPVGSPLSLECTVEGTSNPNLYWYRQAAGRGLQLLFYSVGIGQISSEVPQNLSASRPQDRQFILSSKKLLLSDSGFYLCAWSLSGNTIYFGEGSWLTVV.

Concerning this clone: The identical CDR3 is also encoded by other nucleotide sequences in the sample. The CDR3: CASSAGDAGNTIYF. The CDR3 DNA sequence: TGCGCCAGCAGTGCGGGGGATGCTGGAAACACCATATATTTT. The V and J genes are TRBV10-1 and TRBJ1-3, with D perhaps TRBD1 (5 bases). The CDR3 runs to 14 residues. V was cut by 4 bases and J by 2 bases, with 9 bases left in between. Germline V gene sequence: CDR1 WNHNN, CDR2 SYGVQD (reference sequence).

The J gene is TRBJ2-1, the V gene TRBV6-6; 9 bases map to TRBD1. CDR1 is MNHNY, CDR2 SVGAGI, per germline (reference sequence). The CDR3 covers 15 residues. The junction had 8 bases not matched to a gene; V was cut back by 4 bases and J by 7 bases. The CDR3 spells CASSSDRGEWNEQFF. CDR3 sequence (DNA): TGTGCCAGCAGTTCGGACAGGGGAGAATGGAATGAGCAGTTCTTC.

The chain carries TRBV29-1 and TRBJ2-7, with TRBD1 as a possible D gene (5 bases). Germline CDR1 SQVTM, CDR2 ANQGSEA. V was shortened by 3 bases and J by 2 bases, with 5 bases between the two germline ends. This CDR3 has 11 amino acids. The CDR3 is CSVEDTYEQYF. The CDR3 coding sequence is TGCAGCGTTGAGGACACCTACGAGCAGTACTTC.

The chain has TRBV9 and TRBJ2-1, with 11 bases that match TRBD2. The trim removed 3 bases at V and 0 bases at J, leaving 8 bases unmatched. The CDR3 contains 18 residues. Per germline, CDR1 SGDLS and CDR2 YYNGEE. In nucleotides, the CDR3 is TGTGCCAGCAGCGAACTAGCGGGGGCCCTGCTCTCCTACAATGAGCAGTTCTTC. Amino acids: CASSELAGALLSYNEQFF. Drawing the rest from reference TRBV9 and TRBJ2-1, the complete variable domain is DSGVTQTPKHLITATGQRVTLRCSPRSGDLSVYWYQQSLDQGLQFLIQYYNGEERAKGNILERFSAQQFPDLHSELNLSSLELGDSALYFCASSELAGALLSYNEQFFGPGTRLTVL.

CDR3 nucleotides: TGTGCCAGCAGTTCAGGGGGCGGTTGGACTGAAGCTTTCTTT. It codes for CASSSGGGWTEAFF. The J gene is TRBJ1-1, the V gene TRBV6-5, with TRBD1 matching over 8 bases. J lost 5 bases, V lost 4 bases, and 6 bases had no gene match. The germline CDR1 and CDR2 sequences are MNHEY and SVGAGI. This CDR3 comprises 14 residues.

This chain joins TRBV7-7 and TRBJ2-7, with D perhaps matching TRBD1 (6 bases). Per germline, CDR1 SSHAT and CDR2 FNYEAQ (reference sequence). Trimming pared 3 bases from V and 4 bases from J, leaving 19 bases between. The CDR3 loop spans 16 amino acids. The CDR3 coding sequence is TGTGCCAGCAGCTTTTCCTTTCTGGGACAAAATTACGAGCAGTACTTC. It encodes CASSFSFLGQNYEQYF.

The rearrangement uses TRBV9 and TRBJ1-3, with 8 bases that match TRBD1. Germline CDR1 reads SGDLS; CDR2 reads YYNGEE. This CDR3 region has 18 residues. The junction had 11 bases not matched to a gene; V was cut back by 3 bases and J by 0 bases. The CDR3 protein is CASSARQGPSSSGNTIYF. Written as DNA, the CDR3 is TGTGCCAGCAGCGCCCGACAGGGGCCTTCCAGCTCTGGAAACACCATATATTTT. Filled out from reference TRBV9 and TRBJ1-3, the complete variable domain reads DSGVTQTPKHLITATGQRVTLRCSPRSGDLSVYWYQQSLDQGLQFLIQYYNGEERAKGNILERFSAQQFPDLHSELNLSSLELGDSALYFCASSARQGPSSSGNTIYFGEGSWLTVV.

The chain carries TRBV7-2 and TRBJ2-7, with 8 bases fitting TRBD2. This CDR3 contains 17 residues. CDR1 is SGHTA and CDR2 is FQGNSA in the germline V gene. The V and J ends lost 0 bases and 6 bases, in that order; junction bases with no gene match: 13. The CDR3: CASSLAGGGGRVIEQYF. The CDR3 DNA reads as TGTGCCAGCAGCTTAGCAGGAGGCGGGGGGCGGGTTATCGAGCAGTACTTC.

The sample holds a few counts of this clone. The gene calls are TRBV7-9 and TRBJ2-5; 14 nucleotides align to TRBD2. This CDR3 has 17 amino acids. Trimming removed 5 bases from V and 3 bases from J; junction bases left unmatched: 8. The germline gives CDR1 SEHNR, CDR2 FQNEAQ (reference sequence). The CDR3 bases are TGTGCCAGCAGCCCGGGACTAGCGGGGGCCAACAAAGAGACCCAGTACTTC. This codes for CASSPGLAGANKETQYF. Supplemented by reference TRBV7-9 and TRBJ2-5, the full variable domain reads DTGVSQNPRHKITKRGQNVTFRCDPISEHNRLYWYRQTLGQGPEFLTYFQNEAQLEKSRLLSDRFSAERPKGSFSTLEIQRTEQGDSAMYLCASSPGLAGANKETQYFGPGTRLLVL.

V and J are TRBV4-3 and TRBJ2-3; 8 nucleotides line up with TRBD2. Germline values: CDR1 LGHNA, CDR2 YSLEER. The CDR3 extends over 14 amino acids. The junction had 10 bases not matched to a gene; V was cut back by 0 bases and J by 14 bases. CDR3 coding DNA: TGCGCCAGCAGCCAAGATAGGCTAGCGGGCGTACTGTATTTT. It is translated as CASSQDRLAGVLYF.

The genes are TRBV4-3 and TRBJ2-5; weak D call: TRBD2 (5 bases). The CDR3 has 17 amino acids. Trimming shortened V by 0 bases and J by 2 bases, and 16 bases separated the two germline ends. Germline CDR1 is LGHNA and CDR2 is YSLEER. The CDR3 coding sequence is TGCGCCAGCAGCCAAGATTGGACGGGATTCCCTCAAGAGACCCAGTACTTC. Protein sequence: CASSQDWTGFPQETQYF.

J is TRBJ1-1 and V is TRBV7-2, with TRBD1 matching 9 bases. With 5 bases clipped from V and 1 base from J, the junction kept 5 bases outside the gene matches. This CDR3 is built from 15 residues. Germline loops: CDR1 SGHTA, CDR2 FQGNSA. CDR3 sequence (DNA): TGTGCCAGCAGCCCTTGGACAGGGGCGAACACTGAAGCTTTCTTT. Its translation: CASSPWTGANTEAFF.

This clone was counted a single time. The rearrangement joins TRBV5-1 to TRBJ2-7, with 9 bases matching TRBD1. This CDR3 has 15 amino acids. Germline V gene lookup returns CDR1 SGHRS and CDR2 YFSETQ. The V gene end was trimmed by 5 bases and the J gene end by 6 bases; junction bases not matched to a gene: 12. The CDR3 region is CASRASGTGLVEQYF. The CDR3 DNA reads as TGCGCCAGCAGGGCTTCCGGGACAGGGCTGGTCGAGCAGTACTTC. Variable domain in full (rest from reference TRBV5-1 and TRBJ2-7): KAGVTQTPRYLIKTRGQQVTLSCSPISGHRSVSWYQQTPGQGLQFLFEYFSETQRNKGNFPGRFSGRQFSNSRSEMNVSTLELGDSALYLCASRASGTGLVEQYFGPGTRLTVT.

The chain carries TRBV11-2 and TRBJ2-2; 8 positions agree with TRBD1. The CDR3 sequence is 18 residues long. Unmatched junction bases numbered 14, after V lost 5 bases and J lost 3 bases. Germline V gene sequence: CDR1 SGHAT, CDR2 FQNNGV. The CDR3 reads CASSHRQGSVRDTGELFF. Here the CDR3 DNA reads TGTGCCAGCAGCCACCGACAGGGGAGCGTAAGGGACACCGGGGAGCTGTTTTTT.

The chain combines TRBV11-3 with TRBJ2-1; D call uncertain. The V end lost 2 bases, the J end lost 2 bases, and 10 bases lay between the germline ends. From germline, CDR1 is SGHNT and CDR2 YENEEA. CDR3 length: 15 amino acids. CDR3 region: CASSLTSLAYNEQFF. In DNA form, the CDR3 reads TGTGCCAGCAGCTTAACTTCGCTAGCCTACAATGAGCAGTTCTTC.